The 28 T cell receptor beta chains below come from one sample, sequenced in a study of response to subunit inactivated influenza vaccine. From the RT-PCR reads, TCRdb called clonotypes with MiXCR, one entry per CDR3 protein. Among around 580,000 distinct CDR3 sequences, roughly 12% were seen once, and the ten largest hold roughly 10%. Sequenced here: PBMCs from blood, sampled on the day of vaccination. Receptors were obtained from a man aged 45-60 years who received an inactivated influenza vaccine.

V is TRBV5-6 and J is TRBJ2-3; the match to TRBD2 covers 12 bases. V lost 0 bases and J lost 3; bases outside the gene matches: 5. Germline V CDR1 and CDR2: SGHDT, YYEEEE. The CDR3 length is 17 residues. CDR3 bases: TGTGCCAGCAGCTTGGTAAGACTAGCGGGAGTGACAGATACGCAGTATTTT. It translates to CASSLVRLAGVTDTQYF.

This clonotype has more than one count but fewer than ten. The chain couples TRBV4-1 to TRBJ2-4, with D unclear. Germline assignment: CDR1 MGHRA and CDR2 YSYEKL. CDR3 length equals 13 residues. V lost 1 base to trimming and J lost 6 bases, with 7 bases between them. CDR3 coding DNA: TGCGCCAGCAGCCAAGGGACGTTAAACATTCAGTACTTC. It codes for CASSQGTLNIQYF.

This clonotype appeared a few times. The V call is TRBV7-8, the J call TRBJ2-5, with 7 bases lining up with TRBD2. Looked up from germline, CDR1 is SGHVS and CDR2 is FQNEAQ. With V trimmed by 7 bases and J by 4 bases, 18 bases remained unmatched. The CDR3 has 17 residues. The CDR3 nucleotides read TGTGCCAGCACCCTACTGGGAGGGTATGCGAGTTTAGAGACCCAGTACTTC. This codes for CASTLLGGYASLETQYF. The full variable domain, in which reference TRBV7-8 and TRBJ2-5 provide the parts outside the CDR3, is GAGVSQSPRYKVAKRGQDVALRCDPISGHVSLFWYQQALGQGPEFLTYFQNEAQLDKSGLPSDRFFAERPEGSVSTLKIQRTQQEDSAVYLCASTLLGGYASLETQYFGPGTRLLVL.

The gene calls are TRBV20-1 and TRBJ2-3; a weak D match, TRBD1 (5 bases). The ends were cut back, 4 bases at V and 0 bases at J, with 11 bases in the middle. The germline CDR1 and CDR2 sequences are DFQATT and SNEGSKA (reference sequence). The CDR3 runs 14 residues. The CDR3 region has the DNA TGCAGTGCTACTACAGGAGCTAGCACAGATACGCAGTATTTT. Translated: CSATTGASTDTQYF.

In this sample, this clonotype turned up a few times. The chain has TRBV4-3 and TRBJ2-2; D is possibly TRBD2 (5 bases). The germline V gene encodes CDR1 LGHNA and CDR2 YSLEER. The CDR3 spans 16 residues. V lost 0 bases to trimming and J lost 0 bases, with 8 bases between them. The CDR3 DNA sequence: TGCGCCAGCAGCCAAGATGTGCGGGCGAACACCGGGGAGCTGTTTTTT. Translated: CASSQDVRANTGELFF.

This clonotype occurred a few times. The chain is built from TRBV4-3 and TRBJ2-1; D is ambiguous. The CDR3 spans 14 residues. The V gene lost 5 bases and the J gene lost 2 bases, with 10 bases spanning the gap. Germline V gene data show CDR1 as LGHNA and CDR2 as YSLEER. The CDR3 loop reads CASSSTAAYNEQFF. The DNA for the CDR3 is TGCGCCAGCAGCAGCACGGCAGCCTACAATGAGCAGTTCTTC.

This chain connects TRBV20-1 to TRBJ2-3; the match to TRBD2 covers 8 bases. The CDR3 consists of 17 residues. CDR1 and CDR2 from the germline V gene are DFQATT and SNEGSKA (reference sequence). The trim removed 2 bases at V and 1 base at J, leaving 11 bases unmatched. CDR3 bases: TGCAGTGCTAGAAAGGATAGCGGGACGTATCGCACAGATACGCAGTATTTT. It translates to CSARKDSGTYRTDTQYF.

DNA of the CDR3: TGCAGCGTTGACCATCCAATTGGCCAAGAGACCCAGTACTTC. Protein sequence: CSVDHPIGQETQYF. The chain links TRBV29-1 to TRBJ2-5; no definite D call. Trimming cost V 3 bases and J 1 base, with 12 bases left between them. CDR3 length equals 14 residues. Germline-derived CDR1 and CDR2 are SQVTM and ANQGSEA.

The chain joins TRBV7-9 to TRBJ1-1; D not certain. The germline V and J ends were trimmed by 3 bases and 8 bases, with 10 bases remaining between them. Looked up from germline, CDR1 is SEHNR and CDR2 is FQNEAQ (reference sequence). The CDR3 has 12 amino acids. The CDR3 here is CASSFEGLEAFF. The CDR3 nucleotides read TGTGCCAGCAGCTTTGAGGGCCTAGAAGCTTTCTTT.

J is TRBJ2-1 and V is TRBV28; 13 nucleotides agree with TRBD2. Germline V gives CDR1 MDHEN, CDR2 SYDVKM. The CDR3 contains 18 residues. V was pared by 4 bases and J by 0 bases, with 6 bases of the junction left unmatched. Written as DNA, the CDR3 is TGTGCCAGCAGTTCTGGACTAGCGGGAGCTATCTCCTACAATGAGCAGTTCTTC. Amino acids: CASSSGLAGAISYNEQFF.

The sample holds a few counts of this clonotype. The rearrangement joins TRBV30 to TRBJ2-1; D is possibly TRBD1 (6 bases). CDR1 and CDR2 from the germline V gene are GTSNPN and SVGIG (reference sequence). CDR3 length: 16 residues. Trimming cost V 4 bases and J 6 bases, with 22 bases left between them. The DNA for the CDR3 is TGTGCCTGGACCCAACGAGGCAGGGGTTTAGGCAATGAGCAGTTCTTC. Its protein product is CAWTQRGRGLGNEQFF.

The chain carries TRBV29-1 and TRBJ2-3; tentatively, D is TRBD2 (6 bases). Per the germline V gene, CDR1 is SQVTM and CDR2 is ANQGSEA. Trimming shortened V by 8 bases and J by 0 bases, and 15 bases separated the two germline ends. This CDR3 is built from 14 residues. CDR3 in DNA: TGCAGCTATTCGCCCGGGACTAGCACAGATACGCAGTATTTT. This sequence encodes CSYSPGTSTDTQYF.

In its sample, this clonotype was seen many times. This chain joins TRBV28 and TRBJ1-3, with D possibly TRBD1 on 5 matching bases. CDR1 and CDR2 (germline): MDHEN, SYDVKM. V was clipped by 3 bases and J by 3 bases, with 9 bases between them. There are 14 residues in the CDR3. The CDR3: CASSFRGGGNTIYF. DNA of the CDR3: TGTGCCAGCAGTTTCCGGGGGGGTGGAAACACCATATATTTT. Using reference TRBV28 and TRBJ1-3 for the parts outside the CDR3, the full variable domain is DVKVTQSSRYLVKRTGEKVFLECVQDMDHENMFWYRQDPGLGLRLIYFSYDVKMKEKGDIPEGYSVSREKKERFSLILESASTNQTSMYLCASSFRGGGNTIYFGEGSWLTVV.

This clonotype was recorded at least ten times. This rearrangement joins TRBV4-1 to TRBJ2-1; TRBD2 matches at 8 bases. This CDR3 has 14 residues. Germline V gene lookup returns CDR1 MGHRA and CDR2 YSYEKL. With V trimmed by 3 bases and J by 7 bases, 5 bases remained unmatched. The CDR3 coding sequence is TGCGCCAGCAGCCACTCGGGAGGGGAAAATGAGCAGTTCTTC. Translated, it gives CASSHSGGENEQFF.

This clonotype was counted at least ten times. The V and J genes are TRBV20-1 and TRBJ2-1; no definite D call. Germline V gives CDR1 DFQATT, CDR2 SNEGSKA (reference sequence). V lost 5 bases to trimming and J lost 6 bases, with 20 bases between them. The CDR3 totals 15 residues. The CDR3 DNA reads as TGCAGTGCTGGTGACATATTCTCCTCCACCAATGAGCAGTTCTTC. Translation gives CSAGDIFSSTNEQFF.

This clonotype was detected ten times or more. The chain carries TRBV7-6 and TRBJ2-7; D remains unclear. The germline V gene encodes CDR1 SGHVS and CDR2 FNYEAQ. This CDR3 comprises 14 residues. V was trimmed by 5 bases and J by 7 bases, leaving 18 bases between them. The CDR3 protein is CASSLDASYLEQYF. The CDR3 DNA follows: TGTGCCAGCAGCCTAGACGCTTCCTACCTAGAGCAGTACTTC.

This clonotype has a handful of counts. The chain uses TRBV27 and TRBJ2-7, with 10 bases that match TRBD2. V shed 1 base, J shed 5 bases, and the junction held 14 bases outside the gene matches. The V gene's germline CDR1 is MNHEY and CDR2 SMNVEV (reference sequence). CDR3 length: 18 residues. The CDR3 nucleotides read TGTGCCAGCAGTTTATTAGCGTACTCTAGCGGGAGCCCCGACGAGCAGTACTTC. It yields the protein CASSLLAYSSGSPDEQYF.

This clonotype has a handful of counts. The CDR3 is CASSPEGQSLNSPLHF. The CDR3 coding sequence is TGTGCCAGCAGTCCTGAGGGACAGAGTTTAAATTCACCCCTCCACTTT. This rearrangement joins TRBV6-1 to TRBJ1-6; TRBD1 matches 7 bases. Germline V lookup: CDR1 MNHNS, CDR2 SASEGT. J gave up 7 bases and V 5 bases, and 11 bases lay outside the gene matches. This CDR3 is 16 amino acids long.

CDR3 in DNA: TGTGCCAGCAGCTTAACCCCCGGACTAGGAAATGAGCAGTTCTTC. This codes for CASSLTPGLGNEQFF. The genes are TRBV7-3 and TRBJ2-1, with TRBD2 matching over 7 bases. Germline V gives CDR1 SGHTA, CDR2 FQGTGA. V was pared by 0 bases and J by 7 bases, with 6 bases of the junction left unmatched. CDR3 length: 15 residues.

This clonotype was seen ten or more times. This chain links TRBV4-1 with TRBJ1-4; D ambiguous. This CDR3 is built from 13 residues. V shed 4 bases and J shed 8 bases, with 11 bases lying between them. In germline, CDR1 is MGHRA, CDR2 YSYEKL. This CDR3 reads CASSLGRAEKLFF. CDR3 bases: TGCGCCAGCAGCCTTGGGCGGGCCGAAAAACTGTTTTTT.

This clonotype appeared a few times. CDR3 nucleotide sequence: TGTGCCACCCAGCTTAGACAGGGGTTCTATGGCTACACCTTC. This translates into CATQLRQGFYGYTF. The chain combines TRBV21-1 with TRBJ1-2; the table's D call of TRBD1 was not tested on the DNA. TRBV21-1 has pseudogene status. The CDR3 loop spans 14 amino acids.

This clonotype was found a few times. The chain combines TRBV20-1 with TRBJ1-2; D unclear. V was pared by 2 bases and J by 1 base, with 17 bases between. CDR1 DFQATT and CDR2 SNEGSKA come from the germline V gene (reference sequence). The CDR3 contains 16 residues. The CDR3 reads CSARPAGSRDNYGYTF. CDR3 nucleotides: TGCAGTGCTAGACCGGCCGGTTCACGAGATAACTATGGCTACACCTTC.

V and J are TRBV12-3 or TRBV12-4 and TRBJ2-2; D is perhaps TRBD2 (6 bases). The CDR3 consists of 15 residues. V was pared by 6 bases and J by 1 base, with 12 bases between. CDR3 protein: CASSSGLRNTGELFF. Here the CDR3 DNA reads TGTGCCAGCAGCTCGGGACTCCGGAACACCGGGGAGCTGTTTTTT.

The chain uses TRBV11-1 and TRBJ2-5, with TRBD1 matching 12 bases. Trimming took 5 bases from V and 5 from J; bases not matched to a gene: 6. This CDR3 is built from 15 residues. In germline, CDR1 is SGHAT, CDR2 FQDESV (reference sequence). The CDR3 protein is CASSREGTGGETQYF. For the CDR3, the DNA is TGTGCCAGCAGCCGAGAGGGGACAGGGGGCGAGACCCAGTACTTC.

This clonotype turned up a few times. The CDR3, as DNA: TGCGCCAGCAGCCAAGATCGGGGACGATACAATGAGCAGTTCTTC. This encodes CASSQDRGRYNEQFF. The rearrangement joins TRBV4-3 to TRBJ2-1; D could derive from TRBD1 or TRBD2 (5 bases each). The V end lost 0 bases, the J end lost 4 bases, and 10 bases lay between the germline ends. This CDR3 region has 15 residues. Germline V gene sequence: CDR1 LGHNA, CDR2 YSLEER.

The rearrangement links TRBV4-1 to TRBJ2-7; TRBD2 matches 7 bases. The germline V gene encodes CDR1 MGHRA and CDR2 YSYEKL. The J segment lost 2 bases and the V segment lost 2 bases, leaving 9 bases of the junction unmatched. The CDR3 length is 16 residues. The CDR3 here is CASSQPLAGGAYEQYF. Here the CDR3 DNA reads TGCGCCAGCAGCCAACCCTTAGCGGGTGGAGCCTACGAGCAGTACTTC.

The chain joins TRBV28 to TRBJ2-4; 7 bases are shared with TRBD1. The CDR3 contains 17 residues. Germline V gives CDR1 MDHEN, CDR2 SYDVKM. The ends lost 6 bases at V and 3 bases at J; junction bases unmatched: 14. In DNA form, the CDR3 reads TGTGCCAGCAGACTGAGGAATTACAGGGGTATCAAAAACATTCAGTACTTC. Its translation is CASRLRNYRGIKNIQYF.

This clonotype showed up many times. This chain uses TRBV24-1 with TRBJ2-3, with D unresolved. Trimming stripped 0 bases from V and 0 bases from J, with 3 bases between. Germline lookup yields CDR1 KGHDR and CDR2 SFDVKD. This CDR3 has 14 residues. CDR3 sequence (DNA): TGTGCCACCAGTGATTTGAGTAGCACAGATACGCAGTATTTT. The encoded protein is CATSDLSSTDTQYF.